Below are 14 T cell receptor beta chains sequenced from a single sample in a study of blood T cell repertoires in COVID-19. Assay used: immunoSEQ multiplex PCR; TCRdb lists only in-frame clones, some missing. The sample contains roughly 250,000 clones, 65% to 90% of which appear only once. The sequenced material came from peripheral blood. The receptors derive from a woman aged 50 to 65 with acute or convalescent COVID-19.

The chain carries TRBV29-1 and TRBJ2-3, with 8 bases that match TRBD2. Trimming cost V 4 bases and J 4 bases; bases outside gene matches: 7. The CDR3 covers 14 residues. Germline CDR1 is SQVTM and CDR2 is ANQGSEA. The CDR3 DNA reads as TGCAGCGTTGCTCGAGCGGGAGTATCAGATACGCAGTATTTT. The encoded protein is CSVARAGVSDTQYF.

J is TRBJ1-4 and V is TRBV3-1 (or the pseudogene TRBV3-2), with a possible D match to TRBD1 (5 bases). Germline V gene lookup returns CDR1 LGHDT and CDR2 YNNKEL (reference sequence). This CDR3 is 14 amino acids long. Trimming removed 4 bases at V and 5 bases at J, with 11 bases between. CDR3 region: CASSLRGANEKLFF. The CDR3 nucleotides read TGTGCCAGCAGCCTCCGCGGGGCAAATGAAAAACTGTTTTTT.

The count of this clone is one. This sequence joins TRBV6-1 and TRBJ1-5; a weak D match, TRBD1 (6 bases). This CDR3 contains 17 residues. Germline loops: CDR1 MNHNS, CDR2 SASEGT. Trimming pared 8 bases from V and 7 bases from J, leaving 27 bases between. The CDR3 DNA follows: TGTGCCAGCTGTGTGGGGAGGGGGGGGCGGACGGGACAGCCCCAGCATTTT. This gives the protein CASCVGRGGRTGQPQHF.

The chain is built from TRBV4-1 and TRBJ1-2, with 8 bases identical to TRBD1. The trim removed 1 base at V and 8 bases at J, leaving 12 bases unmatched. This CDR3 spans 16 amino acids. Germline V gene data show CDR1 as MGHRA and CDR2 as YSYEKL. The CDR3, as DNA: TGCGCCAGCAGCCAAGGAAATAGACAGGGGTCGGCGGGCTACACCTTC. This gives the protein CASSQGNRQGSAGYTF.

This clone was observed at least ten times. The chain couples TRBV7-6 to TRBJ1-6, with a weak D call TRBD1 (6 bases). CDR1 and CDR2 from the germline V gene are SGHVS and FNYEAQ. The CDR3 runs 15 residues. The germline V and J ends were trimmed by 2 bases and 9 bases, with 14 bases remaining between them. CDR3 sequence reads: CASSLSSGGGSPLHF. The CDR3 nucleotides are TGTGCCAGCAGCTTATCCAGCGGGGGCGGTTCACCCCTCCACTTT. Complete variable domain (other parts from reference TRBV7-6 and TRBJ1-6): GAGVSQSPRYKVTKRGQDVALRCDPISGHVSLYWYRQALGQGPEFLTYFNYEAQQDKSGLPNDRFSAERPEGSISTLTIQRTEQRDSAMYRCASSLSSGGGSPLHFGNGTRLTVT.

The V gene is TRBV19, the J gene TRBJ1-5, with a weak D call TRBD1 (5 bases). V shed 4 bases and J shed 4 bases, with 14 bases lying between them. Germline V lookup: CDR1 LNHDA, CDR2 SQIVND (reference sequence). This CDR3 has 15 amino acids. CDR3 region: CASSTVQGSNQPQHF. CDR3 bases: TGTGCCAGTAGTACCGTGCAGGGCTCAAATCAGCCCCAGCATTTT.

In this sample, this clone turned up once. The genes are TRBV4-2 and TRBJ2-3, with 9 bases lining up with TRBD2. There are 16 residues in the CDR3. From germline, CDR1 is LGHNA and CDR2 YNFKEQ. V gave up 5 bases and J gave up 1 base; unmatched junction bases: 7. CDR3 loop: CASSAGGVGGTDTQYF. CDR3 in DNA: TGTGCCAGCAGCGCGGGAGGGGTGGGGGGCACAGATACGCAGTATTTT.

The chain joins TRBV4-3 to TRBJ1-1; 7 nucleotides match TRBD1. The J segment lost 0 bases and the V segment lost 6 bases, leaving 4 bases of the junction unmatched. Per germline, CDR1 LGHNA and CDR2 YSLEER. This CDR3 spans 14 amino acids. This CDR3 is CASRTGTVNTEAFF. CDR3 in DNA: TGCGCCAGCAGGACCGGGACAGTGAACACTGAAGCTTTCTTT.

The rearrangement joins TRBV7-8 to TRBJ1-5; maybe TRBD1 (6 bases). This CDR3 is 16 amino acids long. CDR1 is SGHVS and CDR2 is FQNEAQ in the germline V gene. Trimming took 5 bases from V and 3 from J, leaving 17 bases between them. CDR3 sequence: CASSPSRGAPNQPQHF. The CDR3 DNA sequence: TGTGCCAGCAGCCCTAGTCGGGGGGCCCCCAATCAGCCCCAGCATTTT.

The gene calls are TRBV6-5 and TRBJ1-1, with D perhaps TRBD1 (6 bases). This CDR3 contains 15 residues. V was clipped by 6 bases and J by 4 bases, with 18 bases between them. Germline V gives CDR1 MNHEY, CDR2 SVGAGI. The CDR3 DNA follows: TGTGCCAGCAGGCCCGAACAGGGACCGAGCACTGAAGCTTTCTTT. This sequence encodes CASRPEQGPSTEAFF.

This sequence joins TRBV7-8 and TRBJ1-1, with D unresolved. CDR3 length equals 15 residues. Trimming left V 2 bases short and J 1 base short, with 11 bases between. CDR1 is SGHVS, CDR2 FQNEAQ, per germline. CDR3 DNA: TGTGCCAGCAGCTTACCGAGACTGAGGAACACTGAAGCTTTCTTT. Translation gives CASSLPRLRNTEAFF. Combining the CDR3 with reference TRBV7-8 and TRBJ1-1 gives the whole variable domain GAGVSQSPRYKVAKRGQDVALRCDPISGHVSLFWYQQALGQGPEFLTYFQNEAQLDKSGLPSDRFFAERPEGSVSTLKIQRTQQEDSAVYLCASSLPRLRNTEAFFGQGTRLTVV.

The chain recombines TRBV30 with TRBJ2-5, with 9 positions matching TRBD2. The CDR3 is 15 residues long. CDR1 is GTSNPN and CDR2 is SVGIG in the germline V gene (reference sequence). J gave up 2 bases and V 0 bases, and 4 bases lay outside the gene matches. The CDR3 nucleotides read TGTGCCTGGAGTGTTCTAGCGGGGCGGCAAGAGACCCAGTACTTC. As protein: CAWSVLAGRQETQYF.

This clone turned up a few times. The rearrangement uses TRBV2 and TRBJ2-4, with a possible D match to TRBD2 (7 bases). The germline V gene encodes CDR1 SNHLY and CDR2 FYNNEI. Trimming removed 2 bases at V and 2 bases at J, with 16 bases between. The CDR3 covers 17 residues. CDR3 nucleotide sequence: TGTGCCAGCAGTGAAAGGGAGGGGGAGGCTTCCAAAAACATTCAGTACTTC. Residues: CASSEREGEASKNIQYF.

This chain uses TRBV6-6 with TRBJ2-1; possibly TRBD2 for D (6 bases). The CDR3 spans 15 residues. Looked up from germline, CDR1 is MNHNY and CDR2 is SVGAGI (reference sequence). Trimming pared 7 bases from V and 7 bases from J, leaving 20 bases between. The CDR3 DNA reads TGTGCCAGCAATCCCCTTAGCGGACTACCTAATGAGCAGTTCTTC. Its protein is CASNPLSGLPNEQFF.